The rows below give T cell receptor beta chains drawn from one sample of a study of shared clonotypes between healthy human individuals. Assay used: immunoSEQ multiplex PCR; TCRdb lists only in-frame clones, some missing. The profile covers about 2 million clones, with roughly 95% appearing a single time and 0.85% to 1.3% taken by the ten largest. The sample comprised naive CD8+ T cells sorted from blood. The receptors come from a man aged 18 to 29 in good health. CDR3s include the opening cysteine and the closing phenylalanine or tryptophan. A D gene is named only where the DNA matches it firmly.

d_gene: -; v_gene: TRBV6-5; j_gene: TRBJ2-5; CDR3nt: TGTGCCAGCAGTTACCTGGAGGGGGAGACCCAGTACTTC; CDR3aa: CASSYLEGETQYF
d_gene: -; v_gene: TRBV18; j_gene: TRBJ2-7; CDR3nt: TGTGCCAGCTCACCCCCGCACTCCTACGAGCAGTACTTC; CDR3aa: CASSPPHSYEQYF
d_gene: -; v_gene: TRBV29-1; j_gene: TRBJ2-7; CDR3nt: TGCAGCGTTGAAGAAGGGCCCTTGGAGCAGTACTTC; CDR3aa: CSVEEGPLEQYF
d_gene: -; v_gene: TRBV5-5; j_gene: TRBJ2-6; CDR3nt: TGTGCCAGCAGCTTAAGCAGGGCCGGGGCCAACGTCCTGACTTTC; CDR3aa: CASSLSRAGANVLTF
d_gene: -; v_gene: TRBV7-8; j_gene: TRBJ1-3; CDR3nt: TGTGCCAGCAGCTCACAGGGACTCCTAGCCTCTGGAAACACCATATATTTT; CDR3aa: CASSSQGLLASGNTIYF
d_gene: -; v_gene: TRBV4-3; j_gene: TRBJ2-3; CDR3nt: TGCGCCAGCAGCCAAGATGTCTGGGGGGAGGGGGCAAGCACAGATACGCAGTATTTT; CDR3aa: CASSQDVWGEGASTDTQYF
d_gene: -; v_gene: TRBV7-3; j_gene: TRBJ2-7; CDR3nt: TGTGCCAGCAGCCCCGGGGTAACCTACGAGCAGTACTTC; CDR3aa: CASSPGVTYEQYF
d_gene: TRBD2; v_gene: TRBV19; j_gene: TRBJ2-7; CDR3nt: TGTGCCAGTAGTTCCCTAAGGAGCGGGAGACCCTACGAGCAGTACTTC; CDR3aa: CASSSLRSGRPYEQYF
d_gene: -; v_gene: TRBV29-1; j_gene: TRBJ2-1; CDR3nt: TGCAGCGTTGAGCAGGGGGAGGCCTACAATGAGCAGTTCTTC; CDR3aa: CSVEQGEAYNEQFF
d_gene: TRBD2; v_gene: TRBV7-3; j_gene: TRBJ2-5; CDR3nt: TGTGCCAGCAGTCCGGGACTAGCGGGGGGAGAGACCCAGTACTTC; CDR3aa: CASSPGLAGGETQYF
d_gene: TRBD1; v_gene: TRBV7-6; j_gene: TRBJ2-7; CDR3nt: TGTGCCAGCAGCTTAACAGGGGAAGTGGTCAGCGAGCAGTACTTC; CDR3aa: CASSLTGEVVSEQYF
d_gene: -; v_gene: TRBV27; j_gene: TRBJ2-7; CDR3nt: TGTGCCAGCAGTTTCCAGGGGAATGCCTACGAGCAGTACTTC; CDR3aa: CASSFQGNAYEQYF
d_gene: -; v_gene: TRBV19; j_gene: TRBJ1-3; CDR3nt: TGTGCCAGTATTGACGGAAACACCATATATTTT; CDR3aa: CASIDGNTIYF
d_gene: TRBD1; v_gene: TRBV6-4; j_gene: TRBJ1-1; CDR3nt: TGTGCCAGCAGTGACCTACAGGGGGGGGGAACTGAAGCTTTCTTT; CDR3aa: CASSDLQGGGTEAFF
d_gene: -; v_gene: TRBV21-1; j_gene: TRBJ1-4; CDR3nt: TGTGCCAGCAGCTTTCAGTCCAGGGGAACTAATGAAAAACTGTTTTTT; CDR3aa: CASSFQSRGTNEKLFF
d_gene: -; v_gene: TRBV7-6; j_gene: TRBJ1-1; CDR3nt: TGTGCCAGCTCCGACAGTGAGAACACTGAAGCTTTCTTT; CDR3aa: CASSDSENTEAFF
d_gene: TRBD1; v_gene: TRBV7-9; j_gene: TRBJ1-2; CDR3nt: TGTGCCAGCAGCTTAGGACAGGGGGCCAGTGGCTACACCTTC; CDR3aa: CASSLGQGASGYTF
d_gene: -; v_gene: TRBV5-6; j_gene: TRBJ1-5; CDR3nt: TGTGCCAGCAGCTCTAGGGTGGACAATAGCAATCAGCCCCAGCATTTT; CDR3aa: CASSSRVDNSNQPQHF